Listed here are 30 T cell receptor beta chains from one sample, sequenced in a study of identical twins. TCRdb processed the 5' RACE reads anew with MiXCR; each CDR3 protein has one entry. The sample lists 1.5 million to 2 million distinct CDR3 sequences, under 35% occurring once. The sample comprised cord blood. The origin of the receptors is a newborn girl in good health.

In this sample, this clonotype turned up a few times. The chain links TRBV20-1 to TRBJ1-2; 9 positions agree with TRBD1. V shed 4 bases and J 6 bases; nucleotides not matched to a gene: 3. CDR1 is DFQATT, CDR2 SNEGSKA, per germline (reference sequence). This CDR3 comprises 12 residues. CDR3 nucleotides: TGCAGTGCTAACAGGGGGCATGATGGCTACACCTTC. This translates into CSANRGHDGYTF.

The genes are TRBV20-1 and TRBJ2-7, with TRBD2 matching over 10 bases. Germline values: CDR1 DFQATT, CDR2 SNEGSKA (reference sequence). Trimming cost V 6 bases and J 3 bases; bases outside gene matches: 8. CDR3 length equals 14 residues. The CDR3 nucleotides read TGCAGTGCGGCCAGGACTAGCGGTATCTACGAGCAGTACTTC. Protein product: CSAARTSGIYEQYF.

This clonotype has just a few counts. The V gene is TRBV12-3 or TRBV12-4, the J gene TRBJ2-7; D not resolved. The V end was cut by 3 bases, the J end by 4 bases, with 13 bases between. The CDR3 has 14 residues. The CDR3 reads CASSFRVLGYEQYF. The CDR3 DNA sequence: TGTGCCAGCAGTTTTAGGGTCCTTGGGTACGAGCAGTACTTC.

The genes are TRBV20-1 and TRBJ1-3; 8 bases are a match to TRBD1. Germline CDR1 reads DFQATT; CDR2 reads SNEGSKA (reference sequence). The CDR3 runs to 15 residues. V lost 4 bases, J lost 0 bases, and 5 bases stayed unmatched. DNA for the CDR3: TGCAGTGCTATGACAGGGGCTTACTCTGGAAACACCATATATTTT. It codes for CSAMTGAYSGNTIYF.

J is TRBJ2-5 and V is TRBV4-2; the D is unclear. Deletions cut 1 base from V and 11 bases from J, with 17 bases between. The CDR3 length is 14 residues. CDR1 and CDR2 from the germline V gene are LGHNA and YNFKEQ. The CDR3 spells CASSQGMDGRPQYF. CDR3 nucleotides: TGTGCCAGCAGCCAAGGAATGGATGGCAGACCGCAGTACTTC.

This clonotype was seen a few times. The J gene is TRBJ2-5, the V gene TRBV9; TRBD2 agrees at 7 bases. Germline-derived CDR1 and CDR2 are SGDLS and YYNGEE. The length of the CDR3 is 16 residues. The V gene end was trimmed by 0 bases and the J gene end by 4 bases; junction bases not matched to a gene: 9. CDR3 in amino acids: CASSVDVGGYTETQYF. The CDR3 DNA sequence: TGTGCCAGCAGCGTAGATGTGGGGGGGTATACAGAGACCCAGTACTTC.

The rearrangement joins TRBV6-6 to TRBJ2-7; D gene uncertain. The CDR3 contains 14 residues. Germline V gives CDR1 MNHNY, CDR2 SVGAGI (reference sequence). The V end lost 2 bases, the J end lost 2 bases, and 10 bases lay between the germline ends. This CDR3 is CASSYDLLPYEQYF. The DNA for the CDR3 is TGTGCCAGCAGTTACGACCTGCTCCCCTACGAGCAGTACTTC.

The sample holds a few counts of this clonotype. The V and J genes are TRBV29-1 and TRBJ2-5; D may be TRBD2 (6 bases). The CDR3 extends over 14 amino acids. CDR1 and CDR2 from the germline V gene are SQVTM and ANQGSEA. V shed 1 base and J shed 11 bases, with 20 bases lying between them. CDR3 sequence (DNA): TGCAGCGTTGAAGGGGGGGACTTTCACAATGAGCAGTACTTC. Its translation: CSVEGGDFHNEQYF.

V usage is TRBV20-1 and J usage is TRBJ2-1, with 8 bases aligning to TRBD2. The ends lost 3 bases at V and 0 bases at J; junction bases unmatched: 10. This CDR3 spans 17 amino acids. Germline values: CDR1 DFQATT, CDR2 SNEGSKA (reference sequence). The CDR3: CSASRRTSLLSYNEQFF. The CDR3 bases are TGCAGTGCTAGTAGGAGGACTAGCCTCCTCTCCTACAATGAGCAGTTCTTC.

The table lists this clonotype with a few counts. V and J are TRBV27 and TRBJ1-2; D gene ambiguous. CDR3 length: 18 amino acids. In germline, CDR1 is MNHEY, CDR2 SMNVEV (reference sequence). Deletions cut 2 bases from V and 2 bases from J, with 21 bases between. DNA of the CDR3: TGTGCCAGCAGTTTACGGGGTCCCCTGGAGTCGTACAACTATGGCTACACCTTC. It codes for CASSLRGPLESYNYGYTF.

The chain links TRBV14 to TRBJ2-1; D might be TRBD1 or TRBD2, each matching 5 bases. Germline-derived CDR1 and CDR2 are SGHDN and FVKESK. The CDR3 loop spans 15 amino acids. The ends were cut back, 1 base at V and 8 bases at J, with 15 bases in the middle. The CDR3 region has the DNA TGTGCCAGCAGCCAAGGATGGGGGAATGGGGATGAGCAGTTCTTC. It yields the protein CASSQGWGNGDEQFF.

This clonotype was observed a handful of times. The rearrangement joins TRBV29-1 to TRBJ2-3; TRBD2 matches at 8 bases. The CDR3 contains 14 residues. V shed 7 bases, J shed 5 bases, and the junction held 11 bases outside the gene matches. Germline V gives CDR1 SQVTM, CDR2 ANQGSEA. The chain's CDR3 is CSGRKGLDGDTQYF. CDR3 nucleotide sequence: TGCAGCGGAAGGAAGGGACTAGATGGAGATACGCAGTATTTT.

This clonotype appeared a few times. The genes are TRBV27 and TRBJ2-3, with 16 nucleotides matching TRBD2. Germline V gene data show CDR1 as MNHEY and CDR2 as SMNVEV (reference sequence). Trimming removed 3 bases from V and 4 bases from J; junction bases left unmatched: 4. This CDR3 comprises 17 residues. The DNA of the CDR3 is TGTGCCAGCAGTTTCCCGGGACTAGCGGGAGGGGCAGATACGCAGTATTTT. Residues: CASSFPGLAGGADTQYF.

This chain links TRBV10-3 with TRBJ2-5, with D unresolved. Germline V lookup: CDR1 ENHRY, CDR2 SYGVKD. Between the trimmed V and J ends, which lost 4 bases and 1 base, there was a span of 4 bases. The CDR3 loop spans 12 amino acids. Here the CDR3 DNA reads TGTGCCATCAGTGCCCCCCAAGAGACCCAGTACTTC. Protein: CAISAPQETQYF.

This clonotype was seen many times. The chain has TRBV28 and TRBJ2-1; the D is unclear. Between the trimmed V and J ends, which lost 6 bases and 0 bases, there was a span of 6 bases. The CDR3 sequence is 13 residues long. The germline CDR1 and CDR2 sequences are MDHEN and SYDVKM. The CDR3 DNA follows: TGTGCCAGCAGGGTAGGCTCCTACAATGAGCAGTTCTTC. Protein product: CASRVGSYNEQFF. Drawing the rest from reference TRBV28 and TRBJ2-1, the complete variable domain is DVKVTQSSRYLVKRTGEKVFLECVQDMDHENMFWYRQDPGLGLRLIYFSYDVKMKEKGDIPEGYSVSREKKERFSLILESASTNQTSMYLCASRVGSYNEQFFGPGTRLTVL.

This chain uses TRBV5-1 with TRBJ1-1; 12 bases fit TRBD1. Per germline, CDR1 SGHRS and CDR2 YFSETQ. The V gene end was trimmed by 4 bases and the J gene end by 0 bases; junction bases not matched to a gene: 7. The CDR3 spans 17 residues. CDR3 DNA: TGCGCCAGCAGCAAACCCGGGACAGGGGGCTTGAACACTGAAGCTTTCTTT. Protein product: CASSKPGTGGLNTEAFF.

The chain combines TRBV9 with TRBJ2-5; D gene uncertain. The DNA end lines up better with TRBJ2-7; the J call may be wrong. Germline CDR1 SGDLS, CDR2 YYNGEE. This CDR3 has 14 residues. This CDR3 is CASIHLSGSYEQYF. CDR3 sequence (DNA): TGTGCCAGCATCCACCTCTCGGGCTCTTACGAGCAGTACTTC.

This chain uses TRBV3-1 with TRBJ2-1; the match to TRBD2 covers 7 bases. Germline CDR1 and CDR2: LGHDT and YNNKEL (reference sequence). The CDR3 totals 13 residues. With 3 bases clipped from V and 10 bases from J, the junction kept 6 bases outside the gene matches. The CDR3: CASSHRLAGEQFF. The CDR3 DNA is TGTGCCAGCAGCCATCGACTAGCTGGAGAGCAGTTCTTC.

V and J are TRBV21-1 and TRBJ2-5. TRBV21-1 is a known pseudogene. CDR3 length: 12 residues. The chain's CDR3 is CASSKGYETQYF. CDR3 coding DNA: TGTGCCAGCAGCAAAGGGTATGAGACCCAGTACTTC.

This sequence joins TRBV3-1 and TRBJ2-7; a weak D match, TRBD1 (6 bases). Germline V gene sequence: CDR1 LGHDT, CDR2 YNNKEL (reference sequence). Trimming left V 1 base short and J 3 bases short, with 13 bases between. The CDR3 is 15 amino acids. CDR3 nucleotide sequence: TGTGCCAGCAGCCAAGGGGACAACCTATTCTACGAGCAGTACTTC. The encoded protein is CASSQGDNLFYEQYF.

The chain is built from TRBV19 and TRBJ1-1; D gene uncertain. Trimming cost V 3 bases and J 4 bases, with 6 bases left between them. The germline V gene encodes CDR1 LNHDA and CDR2 SQIVND (reference sequence). The CDR3 is made up of 12 amino acids. The CDR3 here is CASSMKGTEAFF. DNA for the CDR3: TGTGCCAGTAGTATGAAGGGCACTGAAGCTTTCTTT.

This rearrangement joins TRBV20-1 to TRBJ2-1; no clear D gene. V was clipped by 6 bases and J by 5 bases, with 11 bases between them. CDR3 size: 12 residues. Germline CDR1 DFQATT, CDR2 SNEGSKA (reference sequence). This CDR3 is CSAWTTNNEQFF. CDR3 DNA: TGCAGTGCGTGGACCACCAACAATGAGCAGTTCTTC.

About this clonotype itself: The junction and the germline gene differ at one end; a read error may be behind it. The chain is built from TRBV6-5 and TRBJ1-1, with 7 bases lining up with TRBD1. The CDR3 covers 13 residues. The germline CDR1 and CDR2 sequences are MNHEY and SVGAGI. This chain's CDR3 is CASSSRGNSEAFF. The CDR3 DNA is TGTGCCAGCAGTTCCAGGGGGAACTCTGAAGCTTTCTTT.

This chain joins TRBV12-3 or TRBV12-4 and TRBJ2-3, with D tentatively TRBD1 or TRBD2 (5 bases each). The CDR3 sequence is 14 residues long. V gave up 5 bases and J gave up 3 bases, with 12 bases separating them. CDR3 sequence (DNA): TGTGCCAGCAGTAGATGGGGGTCGACAGATACGCAGTATTTT. Its protein is CASSRWGSTDTQYF.

The chain recombines TRBV6-1 with TRBJ2-3; D remains ambiguous. The CDR3 runs to 14 residues. Germline values: CDR1 MNHNS, CDR2 SASEGT. V was pared by 2 bases and J by 2 bases, with 8 bases between. CDR3 sequence: CASSERSLTDTQYF. In nucleotides, the CDR3 is TGTGCCAGCAGTGAACGCTCCCTCACAGATACGCAGTATTTT.

This clonotype has only a few counts. V gene TRBV5-1 combines with J gene TRBJ1-1, with a possible D match to TRBD1 (6 bases). The CDR3 length is 14 residues. The germline V and J ends were trimmed by 2 bases and 2 bases, with 10 bases remaining between them. Per germline, CDR1 SGHRS and CDR2 YFSETQ. Written as DNA, the CDR3 is TGCGCCAGCAGCTTCAACAGGGAAAACACTGAAGCTTTCTTT. As protein: CASSFNRENTEAFF.

V and J are TRBV25-1 and TRBJ1-2; D is possibly TRBD1 (6 bases). The CDR3 extends over 14 amino acids. Germline V gene data show CDR1 as MGHDK and CDR2 as SYGVNS. Trimming shortened V by 4 bases and J by 4 bases, and 13 bases separated the two germline ends. This CDR3 is CASSVWGLSYGYTF. CDR3 DNA: TGTGCCAGCAGTGTATGGGGGCTTAGCTATGGCTACACCTTC.

The chain links TRBV4-1 to TRBJ1-6; 7 bases match TRBD1. The CDR3 is made up of 14 amino acids. CDR1 is MGHRA, CDR2 YSYEKL, per germline. The trim removed 0 bases at V and 14 bases at J, leaving 7 bases unmatched. The CDR3 loop reads CASSQDPGRGTLHF. The CDR3 nucleotides are TGCGCCAGCAGCCAAGATCCGGGCAGGGGGACCCTCCACTTT.

A word on this clonotype: A read error may be the cause here, since a much bigger clone is one base away. This chain connects TRBV29-1 to TRBJ2-1, with TRBD2 matching over 9 bases. Looked up from germline, CDR1 is SQVTM and CDR2 is ANQGSEA. CDR3 length equals 13 residues. DNA of the CDR3: TGCAGCGTCTCTAGCGGGGCCTACAATAAGCAGTTCTTC. This codes for CSVSSGAYNKQFF.

This chain's CDR3 is CASSQVRGHSYEQYF. Here the CDR3 DNA reads TGTGCCAGCAGCCAAGTACGGGGACACTCCTACGAGCAGTACTTC. This sequence joins TRBV3-1 and TRBJ2-7; weak D call: TRBD1 (6 bases). This CDR3 contains 15 residues. Deletions cut 1 base from V and 0 bases from J, with 10 bases between. Germline V lookup: CDR1 LGHDT, CDR2 YNNKEL (reference sequence).